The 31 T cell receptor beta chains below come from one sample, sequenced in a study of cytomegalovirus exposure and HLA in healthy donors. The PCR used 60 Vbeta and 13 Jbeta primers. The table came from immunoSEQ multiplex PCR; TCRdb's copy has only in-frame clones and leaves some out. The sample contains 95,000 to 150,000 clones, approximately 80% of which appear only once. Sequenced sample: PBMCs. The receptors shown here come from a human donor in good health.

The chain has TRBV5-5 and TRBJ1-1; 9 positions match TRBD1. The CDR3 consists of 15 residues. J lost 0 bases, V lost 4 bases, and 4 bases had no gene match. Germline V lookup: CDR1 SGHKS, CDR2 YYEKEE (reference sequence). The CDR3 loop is CASSHNRGLNTEAFF. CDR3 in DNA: TGTGCCAGCAGCCATAACAGGGGGCTGAACACTGAAGCTTTCTTT.

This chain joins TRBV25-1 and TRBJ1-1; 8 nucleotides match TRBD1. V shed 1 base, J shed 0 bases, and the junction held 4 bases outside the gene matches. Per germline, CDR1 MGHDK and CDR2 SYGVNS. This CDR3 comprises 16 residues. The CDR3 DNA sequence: TGTGCCAGCAGTGAATCGACAGGGGCGATGAACACTGAAGCTTTCTTT. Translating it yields CASSESTGAMNTEAFF.

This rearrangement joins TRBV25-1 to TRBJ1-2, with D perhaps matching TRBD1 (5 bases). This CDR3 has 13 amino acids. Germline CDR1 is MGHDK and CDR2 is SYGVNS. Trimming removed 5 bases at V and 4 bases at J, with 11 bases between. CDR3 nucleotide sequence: TGTGCCAGCAGTTGGGAGGGACCCTATGGCTACACCTTC. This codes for CASSWEGPYGYTF.

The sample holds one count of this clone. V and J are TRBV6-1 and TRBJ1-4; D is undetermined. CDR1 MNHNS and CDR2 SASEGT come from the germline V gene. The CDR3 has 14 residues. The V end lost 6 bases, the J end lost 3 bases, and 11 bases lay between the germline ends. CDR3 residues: CASSPVRANEKLFF. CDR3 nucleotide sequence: TGTGCCAGCAGCCCCGTGAGGGCTAATGAAAAACTGTTTTTT.

The CDR3 nucleotides read TGTGCCAGCAGTTACTCGAAGAGAAGGGGCACTGAAGCTTTCTTT. As protein: CASSYSKRRGTEAFF. The rearrangement uses TRBV6-5 and TRBJ1-1, with D possibly being TRBD1 (5 bases). The germline gives CDR1 MNHEY, CDR2 SVGAGI. The CDR3 totals 15 residues. V lost 0 bases and J lost 4, with 12 bases in between.

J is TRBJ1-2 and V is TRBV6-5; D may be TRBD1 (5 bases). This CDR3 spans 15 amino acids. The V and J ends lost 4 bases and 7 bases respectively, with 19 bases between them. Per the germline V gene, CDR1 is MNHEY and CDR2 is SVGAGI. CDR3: CASSLVGIGGGGYTF. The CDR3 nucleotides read TGTGCCAGCAGTTTAGTGGGGATCGGGGGAGGTGGCTACACCTTC.

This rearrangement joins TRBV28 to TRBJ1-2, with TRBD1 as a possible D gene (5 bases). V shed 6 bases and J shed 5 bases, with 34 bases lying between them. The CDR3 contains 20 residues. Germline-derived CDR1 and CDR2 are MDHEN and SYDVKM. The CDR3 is CASSTTRKAGPVNFGYGYTF. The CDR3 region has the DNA TGTGCCAGCAGCACTACGCGGAAGGCGGGACCCGTCAATTTTGGGTATGGCTACACCTTC.

The CDR3 nucleotides read TGTGCCAGCAGCCTCCTTAGTCCTCCTCCTAGCGATACGCAGTATTTT. Its protein is CASSLLSPPPSDTQYF. This chain links TRBV14 with TRBJ2-3; TRBD2 is a possible D gene (5 bases). Trimming shortened V by 4 bases and J by 6 bases, and 20 bases separated the two germline ends. The CDR3 has 16 residues. Per germline, CDR1 SGHDN and CDR2 FVKESK.

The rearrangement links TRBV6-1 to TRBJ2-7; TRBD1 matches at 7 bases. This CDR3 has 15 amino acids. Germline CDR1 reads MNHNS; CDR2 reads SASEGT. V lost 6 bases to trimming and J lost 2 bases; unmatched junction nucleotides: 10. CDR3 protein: CASSPLQGPPYEQYF. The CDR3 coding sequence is TGTGCCAGCAGCCCTTTACAGGGGCCCCCCTACGAGCAGTACTTC.

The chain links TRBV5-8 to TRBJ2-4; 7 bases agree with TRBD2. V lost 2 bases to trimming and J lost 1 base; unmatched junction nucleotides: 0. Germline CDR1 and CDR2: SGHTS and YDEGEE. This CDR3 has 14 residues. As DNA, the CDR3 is TGTGCCAGCAGCTTAGCGGGGGCCAAAAACATTCAGTACTTC. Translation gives CASSLAGAKNIQYF. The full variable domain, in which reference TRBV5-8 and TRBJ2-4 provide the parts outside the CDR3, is EAGVTQSPTHLIKTRGQQATLRCSPISGHTSVYWYQQALGLGLQFLLWYDEGEERNRGNFPPRFSGRQFPNYSSELNVNALELEDSALYLCASSLAGAKNIQYFGAGTRLSVL.

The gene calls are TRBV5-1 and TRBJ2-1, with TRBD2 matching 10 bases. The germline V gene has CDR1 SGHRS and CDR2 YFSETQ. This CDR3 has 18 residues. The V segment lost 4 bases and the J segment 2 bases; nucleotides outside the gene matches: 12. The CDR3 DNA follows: TGCGCCAGCAGCGCGTTGGGGTCAGCGGGAGGGACCTACAATGAGCAGTTCTTC. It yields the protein CASSALGSAGGTYNEQFF.

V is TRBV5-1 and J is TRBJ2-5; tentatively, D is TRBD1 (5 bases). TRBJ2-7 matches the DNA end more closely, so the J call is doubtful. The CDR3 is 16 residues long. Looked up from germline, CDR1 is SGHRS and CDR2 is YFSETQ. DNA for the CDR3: TGCGCCAGCAGCTTGGCATGGGGCCTTACCTCCTACGAGCAGTACTTC. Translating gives CASSLAWGLTSYEQYF.

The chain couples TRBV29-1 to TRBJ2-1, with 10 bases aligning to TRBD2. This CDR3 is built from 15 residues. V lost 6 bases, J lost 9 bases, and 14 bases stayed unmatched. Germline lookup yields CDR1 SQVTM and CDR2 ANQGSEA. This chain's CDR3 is CSVQGVAGGQGEQFF. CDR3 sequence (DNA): TGCAGCGTCCAGGGGGTAGCGGGAGGACAGGGTGAGCAGTTCTTC.

The CDR3 is CAISEPQGGSREGYNEQFF. The CDR3, as DNA: TGTGCCATCAGTGAGCCCCAGGGGGGGAGTCGGGAGGGATACAATGAGCAGTTCTTC. The chain employs TRBV10-3 and TRBJ2-1; tentative D call: TRBD2 (8 bases). Germline lookup yields CDR1 ENHRY and CDR2 SYGVKD. V gave up 2 bases and J gave up 4 bases, with 24 bases separating them. The CDR3 is made up of 19 amino acids.

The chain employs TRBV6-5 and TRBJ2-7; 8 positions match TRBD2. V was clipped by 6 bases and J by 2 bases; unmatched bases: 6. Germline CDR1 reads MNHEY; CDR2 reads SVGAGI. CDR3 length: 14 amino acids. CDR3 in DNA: TGTGCCAGCAGGGCCGGGACTAGGGCCTACGAGCAGTACTTC. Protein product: CASRAGTRAYEQYF.

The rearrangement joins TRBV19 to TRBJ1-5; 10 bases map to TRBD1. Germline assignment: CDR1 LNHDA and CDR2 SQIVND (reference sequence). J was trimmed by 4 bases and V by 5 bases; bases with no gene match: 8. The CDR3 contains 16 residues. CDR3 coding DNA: TGTGCCAGTAGTTTCCGGACAGGGGGGACTAATCAGCCCCAGCATTTT. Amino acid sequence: CASSFRTGGTNQPQHF.

The CDR3 DNA is TGTGCCAGCAGCCCCGGGGACAGGGAGGAAGCTTTCTTT. Translated, it gives CASSPGDREEAFF. The V gene is TRBV11-3, the J gene TRBJ1-1; 9 bases fit TRBD1. The CDR3 sequence is 13 residues long. Per germline, CDR1 SGHNT and CDR2 YENEEA. Trimming cost V 5 bases and J 8 bases; bases outside gene matches: 6.

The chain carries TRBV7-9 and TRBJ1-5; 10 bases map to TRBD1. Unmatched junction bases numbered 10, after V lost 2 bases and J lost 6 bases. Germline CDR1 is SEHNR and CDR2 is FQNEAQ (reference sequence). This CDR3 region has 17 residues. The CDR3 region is CASSLFGQGGPPQPQHF. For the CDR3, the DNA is TGTGCCAGCAGCTTATTCGGACAGGGGGGGCCACCTCAGCCCCAGCATTTT.

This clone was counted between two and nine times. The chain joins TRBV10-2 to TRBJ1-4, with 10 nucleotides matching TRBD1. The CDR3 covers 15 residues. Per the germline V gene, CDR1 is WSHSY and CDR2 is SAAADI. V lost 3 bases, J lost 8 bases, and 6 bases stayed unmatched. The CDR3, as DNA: TGCGCCAGCAGTGACTACGGGACAGGGGAAGAAAAACTGTTTTTT. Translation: CASSDYGTGEEKLFF.

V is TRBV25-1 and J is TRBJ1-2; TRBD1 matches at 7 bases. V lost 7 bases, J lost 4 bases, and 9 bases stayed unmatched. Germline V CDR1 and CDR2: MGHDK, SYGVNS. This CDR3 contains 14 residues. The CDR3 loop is CASNYGDSRYGYTF. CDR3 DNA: TGTGCCAGCAATTACGGGGACAGTCGCTATGGCTACACCTTC.

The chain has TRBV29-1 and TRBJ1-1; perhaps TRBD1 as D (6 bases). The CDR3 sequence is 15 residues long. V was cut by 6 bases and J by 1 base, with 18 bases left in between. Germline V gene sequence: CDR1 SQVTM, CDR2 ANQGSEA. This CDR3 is CSVPGATQWNTEAFF. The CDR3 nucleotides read TGCAGCGTCCCAGGGGCTACTCAATGGAACACTGAAGCTTTCTTT. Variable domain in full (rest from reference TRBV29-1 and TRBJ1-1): SAVISQKPSRDICQRGTSLTIQCQVDSQVTMMFWYRQQPGQSLTLIATANQGSEATYESGFVIDKFPISRPNLTFSTLTVSNMSPEDSSIYLCSVPGATQWNTEAFFGQGTRLTVV.

The CDR3 region is CASSTGSGPDTQYF. The CDR3 DNA reads as TGTGCCAGTAGTACGGGGTCAGGTCCAGATACGCAGTATTTT. This rearrangement joins TRBV19 to TRBJ2-3; maybe TRBD2 (5 bases). Germline V gene lookup returns CDR1 LNHDA and CDR2 SQIVND (reference sequence). V was cut by 4 bases and J by 4 bases, with 12 bases left in between. The length of the CDR3 is 14 residues.

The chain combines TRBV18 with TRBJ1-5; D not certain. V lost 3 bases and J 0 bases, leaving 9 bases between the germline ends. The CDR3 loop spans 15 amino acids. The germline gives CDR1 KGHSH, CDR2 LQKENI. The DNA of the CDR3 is TGTGCCAGCTCACCTACAGAAAATAGCAATCAGCCCCAGCATTTT. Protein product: CASSPTENSNQPQHF.

The CDR3, as DNA: TGTGCCAGCAGCGAACTCTACGAGCAGTACTTC. Its protein product is CASSELYEQYF. The chain uses TRBV5-5 and TRBJ2-7; D is unclear. V lost 4 bases to trimming and J lost 3 bases, with 5 bases between them. The CDR3 covers 11 residues. Germline V CDR1 and CDR2: SGHKS, YYEKEE (reference sequence).

CDR3 amino acids: CASSLYRGGYEQYF. CDR3 sequence (DNA): TGTGCCAGCAGTTTATATAGGGGGGGTTACGAGCAGTACTTC. The V gene is TRBV28, the J gene TRBJ2-7, with a tentative D call TRBD2 (7 bases). The CDR3 loop spans 14 amino acids. The V gene's germline CDR1 is MDHEN and CDR2 SYDVKM. Trimming shortened V by 1 base and J by 4 bases, and 11 bases separated the two germline ends.

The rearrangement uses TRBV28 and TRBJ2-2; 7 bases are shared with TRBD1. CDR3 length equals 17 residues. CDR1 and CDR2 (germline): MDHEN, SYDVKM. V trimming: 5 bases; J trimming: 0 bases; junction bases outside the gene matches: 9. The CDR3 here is CASSLQGFNTNTGELFF. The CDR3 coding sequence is TGTGCCAGCAGTCTACAGGGGTTTAATACGAACACCGGGGAGCTGTTTTTT. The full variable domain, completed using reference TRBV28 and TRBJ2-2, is DVKVTQSSRYLVKRTGEKVFLECVQDMDHENMFWYRQDPGLGLRLIYFSYDVKMKEKGDIPEGYSVSREKKERFSLILESASTNQTSMYLCASSLQGFNTNTGELFFGEGSRLTVL.

The CDR3 reads CASSLGLELTDTQYF. The CDR3 bases are TGTGCCAGCTCACTGGGACTAGAGCTCACAGATACGCAGTATTTT. The chain carries TRBV18 and TRBJ2-3; 8 nucleotides align to TRBD2. Germline CDR1 and CDR2: KGHSH and LQKENI. Trimming removed 4 bases from V and 2 bases from J; junction bases left unmatched: 5. The CDR3 consists of 15 residues.

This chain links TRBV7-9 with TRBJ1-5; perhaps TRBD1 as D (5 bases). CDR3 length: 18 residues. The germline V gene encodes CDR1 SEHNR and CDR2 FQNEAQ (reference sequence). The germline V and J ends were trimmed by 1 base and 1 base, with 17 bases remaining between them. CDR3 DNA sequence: TGTGCCAGCAGCTTAGTGCAGGGAGGGCTGTTCAGCAATCAGCCCCAGCATTTT. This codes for CASSLVQGGLFSNQPQHF.

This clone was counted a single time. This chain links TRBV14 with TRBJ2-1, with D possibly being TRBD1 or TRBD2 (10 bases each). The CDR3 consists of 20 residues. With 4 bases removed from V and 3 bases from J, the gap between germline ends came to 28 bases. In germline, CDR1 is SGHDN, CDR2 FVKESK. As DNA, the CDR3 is TGTGCCAGCAGCCGTCCGGGACAGGGGTTTACTAGCGGGATCTACAATGAGCAGTTCTTC. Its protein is CASSRPGQGFTSGIYNEQFF.

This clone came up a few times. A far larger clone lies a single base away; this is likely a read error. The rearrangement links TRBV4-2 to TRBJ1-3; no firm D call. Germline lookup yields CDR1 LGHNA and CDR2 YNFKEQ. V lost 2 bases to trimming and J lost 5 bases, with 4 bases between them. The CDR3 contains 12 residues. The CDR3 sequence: CASSQFRNTIYF. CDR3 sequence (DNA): TGTGCCAGCAGCCAATTTAGAAACACCATATATTTT.

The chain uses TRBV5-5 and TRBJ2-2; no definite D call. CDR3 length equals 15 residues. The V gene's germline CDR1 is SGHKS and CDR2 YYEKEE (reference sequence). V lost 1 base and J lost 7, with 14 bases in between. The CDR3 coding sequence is TGTGCCAGCAGCTTGTTAGTAGATGGTATCGGGGAGCTGTTTTTT. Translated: CASSLLVDGIGELFF.